This TCR beta chain was profiled in a study of shared clonotypes between healthy human individuals. Data came from immunoSEQ multiplex PCR; TCRdb stores just in-frame clones and leaves some out. The sample consists of about 1.1 million clones, approximately 80% of them appearing once. This clone was observed once. As yet, its antigen is unknown. CDR1 is SGHVS, CDR2 FQNEAQ, per germline. V gave up 5 bases and J gave up 3 bases, with 8 bases separating them. The CDR3 runs to 12 residues. The study's findings and limits: The study drew on few donors, limiting represented genetic and exposure-history diversity.

Sequencing was performed on memory CD4+ T cells from PBMCs. Subset described: CD45RA-negative fraction. This TCR was recovered from a man younger than 35 in good health. Some clones in this sample may be carry-over from other donors' samples. The V gene is TRBV7-8, the J gene TRBJ2-7; no firm D call. The CDR3 sequence: CASSPSLYEQYF. CDR3 DNA sequence: TGTGCCAGCAGCCCTTCACTCTACGAGCAGTACTTC.